The rows below give T cell receptor beta chains drawn from one sample of a study of blood T cells in healthy people across ages. Using its own MiXCR run on the 5' RACE reads, TCRdb lists one record per CDR3 protein. The table records approximately 770,000 distinct CDR3 sequences, 58% of them present only once. What was sequenced was blood. The receptors derive from a man aged 25-40 years in good health. CDR3s include the opening cysteine and the closing phenylalanine or tryptophan. The D gene is left open where the match is weak. Size values are once, few and many counts, or a class for expanded clones, and some rows have none.

clone_size j_call d_call v_call cdr3_aa cdr3_nt
NA TRBJ2-5 TRBD1 TRBV7-9 CVSSPRPGGAFERETQYF TGTGTCAGCAGCCCACGCCCAGGGGGCGCATTCGAACGAGAGACCCAGTACTTC
NA TRBJ2-4 NA TRBV6-1 CASRERRHIQYF TGTGCCAGCAGGGAGAGGAGGCACATTCAGTACTTC
NA TRBJ2-2 NA TRBV24-1 CATSDRVETTGELFF TGTGCCACCAGTGACCGGGTCGAAACAACCGGGGAGCTGTTTTTT
NA TRBJ1-1 NA TRBV4-2 CASSQGTKNTEAFF TGTGCCAGCAGCCAGGGGACAAAGAACACTGAAGCTTTCTTT
few TRBJ1-4 NA TRBV7-9 CASSQGRNNEKLFF TGTGCCAGCAGCCAGGGCCGTAATAATGAAAAACTGTTTTTT
NA TRBJ1-2 TRBD1 TRBV12-3/TRBV12-4 CASTQTGGNGYTF TGTGCCAGCACCCAGACAGGGGGCAACGGCTACACCTTC
NA TRBJ2-6 NA TRBV9 CASSVDRASGANVLTF TGTGCCAGCAGCGTAGATAGGGCCTCTGGGGCCAACGTCCTGACTTTC
few TRBJ2-6 NA TRBV7-2 CASKWGTGANVLTF TGTGCCAGCAAGTGGGGAACAGGGGCCAACGTCCTGACTTTC
NA TRBJ1-4 NA TRBV2 CASTPGGGQEKLFF TGTGCCAGCACGCCGGGGGGCGGTCAGGAAAAACTGTTTTTT
NA TRBJ2-3 NA TRBV4-1 CASSQALQTDTQYF TGCGCCAGCAGCCAAGCTCTCCAAACAGATACGCAGTATTTT
NA TRBJ2-7 NA TRBV7-2 CASSLDGTSAYEQYF TGTGCCAGCAGCTTAGATGGGACTTCCGCCTACGAGCAGTACTTC
NA TRBJ2-7 NA TRBV9 CASSGNSMKEQYF TGTGCCAGCAGCGGAAACAGCATGAAGGAGCAGTACTTC
once TRBJ1-4 NA TRBV7-9 CASRAGELNDGKLFF TGTGCCAGCAGAGCTGGGGAATTAAATGATGGAAAACTGTTTTTT
many TRBJ2-7 TRBD1 TRBV29-1 CSVESDRAYEQYF TGCAGCGTTGAATCCGACAGGGCCTACGAGCAGTACTTC
NA TRBJ2-5 NA TRBV10-2 CATNGGSEYF TGCGCCACCAATGGGGGCTCGGAGTACTTC
many TRBJ2-7 NA TRBV7-9 CASSLGASDEQYF TGTGCCAGCAGCTTAGGGGCTTCAGACGAGCAGTACTTC
NA TRBJ2-1 NA TRBV20-1 CSARNAGRGDNEQFF TGCAGTGCTAGAAACGCGGGAAGGGGGGACAATGAGCAGTTCTTC
few TRBJ2-3 NA TRBV7-7 CASSLGTNRRTDTQYF TGTGCCAGCAGCTTGGGTACAAACCGACGGACAGATACGCAGTATTTT
NA TRBJ2-1 NA TRBV20-1 CSATSGRDGQFF TGCAGTGCTACCAGCGGGCGGGATGGGCAGTTCTTC
few TRBJ2-3 TRBD2 TRBV29-1 CSVGAGEATDTQYF TGCAGCGTTGGAGCGGGGGAGGCCACAGATACGCAGTATTTT
NA TRBJ2-7 NA TRBV4-3 CASSQDLLGRSYEQYF TGCGCCAGCAGCCAAGATCTTCTGGGAAGGAGCTACGAGCAGTACTTC
NA TRBJ2-7 TRBD2 TRBV11-2 CASSLVSGESYEQYF TGTGCCAGCAGCTTAGTTAGCGGGGAATCGTACGAGCAGTACTTC
many TRBJ1-2 NA TRBV29-1 CSVGGYTF TGCAGCGTTGGGGGCTACACCTTC
NA TRBJ2-7 NA TRBV6-5 CASTNRGALGAQYF TGTGCCAGCACCAACCGGGGCGCTTTGGGGGCCCAGTACTTC
few TRBJ1-5 NA TRBV6-5 CASSSRAGGYQPQHF TGTGCCAGCAGCAGCCGGGCCGGAGGGTATCAGCCCCAGCATTTT
NA TRBJ2-1 TRBD2 TRBV5-1 CASSGRTSGGPYNEQFF TGCGCCAGCAGCGGAAGGACTAGCGGGGGCCCTTACAATGAGCAGTTCTTC
many TRBJ2-1 NA TRBV12-3/TRBV12-4 CASSFPGALGNEQFF TGTGCCAGCAGTTTTCCGGGGGCCTTAGGGAATGAGCAGTTCTTC
NA TRBJ2-7 NA TRBV28 CASRPTSFLTYEQYF TGTGCCAGCAGACCTACTAGCTTTTTGACTTACGAGCAGTACTTC
NA TRBJ2-1 TRBD2 TRBV28 CASRPSSGSRGNEQFF TGTGCCAGCAGACCCTCTAGCGGGAGCAGGGGCAATGAGCAGTTCTTC
NA TRBJ1-2 NA TRBV6-4 CASSAATGTHYGYTF TGTGCCAGCAGTGCCGCGACAGGAACCCACTATGGCTACACCTTC
NA TRBJ2-5 NA TRBV7-2 CASSLRPRRETQYF TGTGCCAGCAGCCTGCGACCGCGTAGGGAGACCCAGTACTTC
NA TRBJ2-5 NA TRBV29-1 CSAKTVYQETQYF TGCAGCGCCAAGACAGTTTACCAAGAGACCCAGTACTTC
NA TRBJ2-3 NA TRBV7-3 CASSHGTSTDTQYF TGTGCCAGCAGCCACGGGACTTCCACAGATACGCAGTATTTT
NA TRBJ2-7 NA TRBV7-2 CASSLGGLRSKEQYF TGTGCCAGCAGCTTAGGAGGACTCAGGTCTAAAGAGCAGTACTTC
NA TRBJ2-7 NA TRBV6-6 CASTPDRYEQYF TGTGCCAGCACTCCAGATCGCTACGAGCAGTACTTC
NA TRBJ2-7 NA TRBV12-3/TRBV12-4 CASSLSGVQSYEQYF TGTGCCAGCAGTTTATCGGGGGTGCAGTCCTACGAGCAGTACTTC
once TRBJ2-5 TRBD2 TRBV7-2 CASSSSGGGETQYF TGTGCCAGCAGTTCCTCGGGGGGAGGGGAGACCCAGTACTTC
NA TRBJ2-1 NA TRBV5-1 CASSFVGGHEQFF TGCGCCAGCAGCTTCGTTGGGGGCCATGAGCAGTTCTTC
NA TRBJ2-1 NA TRBV15 CATSLTRSSYNEQFF TGTGCCACCAGCTTAACACGCAGCTCCTACAATGAGCAGTTCTTC
many TRBJ1-2 NA TRBV7-2 CASSTSGGPLGYTF TGTGCCAGCAGCACGAGCGGCGGGCCACTGGGCTACACCTTC
NA TRBJ2-7 NA TRBV6-5 CASTQGVSYEQYF TGTGCCAGCACCCAAGGGGTGTCCTACGAGCAGTACTTC